Below are 8 T cell receptor beta chains sequenced from a single sample in a study of blood T cell repertoires in COVID-19. Assay: immunoSEQ multiplex PCR; the TCRdb copy retains only in-frame clones and omits some. The sample includes 40,000 to 50,000 clones, roughly 80% of them seen just once. The source material was peripheral blood. The source is a man aged 45-65 years with active COVID-19.

The chain combines TRBV4-2 with TRBJ1-4, with unresolved D. Germline lookup yields CDR1 LGHNA and CDR2 YNFKEQ. The CDR3 length is 15 residues. Trimming cost V 4 bases and J 7 bases, with 16 bases left between them. As DNA, the CDR3 is TGTGCCAGCAGCCTCAACTCGGGGTTCGGTGAAAAACTGTTTTTT. Encoded protein: CASSLNSGFGEKLFF.

This chain connects TRBV19 to TRBJ1-5; no firm D call. Looked up from germline, CDR1 is LNHDA and CDR2 is SQIVND (reference sequence). The V and J ends lost 3 bases and 5 bases respectively, with 11 bases between them. There are 14 residues in the CDR3. The CDR3 protein is CASSIRGGDQPQHF. The CDR3 DNA sequence: TGTGCCAGTAGTATCCGGGGAGGCGATCAGCCCCAGCATTTT.

The rearrangement uses TRBV6-1 and TRBJ2-7, with 11 bases that match TRBD2. The CDR3 loop spans 17 amino acids. V shed 2 bases and J 3 bases; nucleotides not matched to a gene: 9. Germline CDR1 and CDR2: MNHNS and SASEGT. This chain's CDR3 is CASSEQLLAGGLYEQYF. For the CDR3, the DNA is TGTGCCAGCAGTGAACAGCTCCTAGCGGGAGGACTCTACGAGCAGTACTTC.

The chain combines TRBV18 with TRBJ2-2; D perhaps matches TRBD1 (6 bases). This CDR3 contains 16 residues. Trimming left V 0 bases short and J 1 base short, with 9 bases between. The germline V gene encodes CDR1 KGHSH and CDR2 LQKENI. CDR3 in DNA: TGTGCCAGCTCACCACCCTCGGGACAGAACACCGGGGAGCTGTTTTTT. Protein: CASSPPSGQNTGELFF.

V and J are TRBV4-2 and TRBJ2-3; 15 nucleotides line up with TRBD2. V shed 2 bases, J shed 0 bases, and the junction held 3 bases outside the gene matches. This CDR3 spans 18 amino acids. CDR1 LGHNA and CDR2 YNFKEQ come from the germline V gene. The CDR3 DNA sequence: TGTGCCAGCAGCCAACTCGGGACTAGCGGGGGGAGCACAGATACGCAGTATTTT. Residues: CASSQLGTSGGSTDTQYF.

J is TRBJ2-7 and V is TRBV5-1; weak D call: TRBD2 (6 bases). CDR1 SGHRS and CDR2 YFSETQ come from the germline V gene. This CDR3 is 13 amino acids long. Trimming cost V 7 bases and J 7 bases, with 18 bases left between them. CDR3 bases: TGCGCCAGCGCCGGGCGGGATCAAGGGGAGCAGTACTTC. It encodes CASAGRDQGEQYF.

The chain has TRBV6-6 and TRBJ1-4; D gene unclear. The CDR3 runs 14 residues. Trimming took off 6 bases at V and 7 bases at J, with 15 bases between the two ends. The germline CDR1 and CDR2 sequences are MNHNY and SVGAGI (reference sequence). The CDR3: CASSLGRGIEKLFF. The CDR3 DNA reads as TGTGCCAGCAGCCTGGGTCGGGGTATTGAAAAACTGTTTTTT.

Here the CDR3 DNA reads TGTGCCAGCAGTTTAGGCCCTGGGCAGGGCCCAGCTTTCTTT. It is translated as CASSLGPGQGPAFF. The V and J genes are TRBV28 and TRBJ1-1; D is perhaps TRBD1 (5 bases). Germline assignment: CDR1 MDHEN and CDR2 SYDVKM. The CDR3 is 14 amino acids. V gave up 2 bases and J gave up 10 bases, with 17 bases separating them.